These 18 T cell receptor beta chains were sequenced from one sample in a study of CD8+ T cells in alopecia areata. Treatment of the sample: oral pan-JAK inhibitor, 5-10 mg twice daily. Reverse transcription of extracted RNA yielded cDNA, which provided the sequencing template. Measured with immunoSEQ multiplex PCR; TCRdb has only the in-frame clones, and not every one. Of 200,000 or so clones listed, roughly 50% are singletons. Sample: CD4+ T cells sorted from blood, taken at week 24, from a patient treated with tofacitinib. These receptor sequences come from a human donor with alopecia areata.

CDR3 loop: CASSHGVDYTGELFF. The CDR3 region has the DNA TGTGCCAGCAGTCATGGAGTCGACTACACCGGGGAGCTGTTTTTT. The chain is built from TRBV5-4 and TRBJ2-2; D ambiguous. CDR1 is SGHNT and CDR2 is YYREEE in the germline V gene (reference sequence). V shed 5 bases and J shed 3 bases, with 14 bases lying between them. The CDR3 is 15 amino acids.

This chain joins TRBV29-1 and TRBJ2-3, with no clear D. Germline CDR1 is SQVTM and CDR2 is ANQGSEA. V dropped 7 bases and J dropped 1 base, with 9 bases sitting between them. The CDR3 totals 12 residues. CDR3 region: CSGWHGTDTQYF. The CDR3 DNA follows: TGCAGCGGGTGGCATGGCACAGATACGCAGTATTTT.

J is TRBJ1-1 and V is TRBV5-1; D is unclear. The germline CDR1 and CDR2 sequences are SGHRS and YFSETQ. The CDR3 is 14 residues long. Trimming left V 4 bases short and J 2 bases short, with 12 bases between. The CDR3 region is CASSPLGRNTEAFF. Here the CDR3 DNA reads TGCGCCAGCAGCCCCCTAGGACGAAACACTGAAGCTTTCTTT.

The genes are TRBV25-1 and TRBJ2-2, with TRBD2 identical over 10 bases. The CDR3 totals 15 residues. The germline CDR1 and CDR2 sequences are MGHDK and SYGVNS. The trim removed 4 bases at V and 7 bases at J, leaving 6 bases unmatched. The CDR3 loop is CASSGSGGTGGELFF. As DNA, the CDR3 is TGTGCCAGCAGTGGTAGCGGGGGGACGGGCGGGGAGCTGTTTTTT.

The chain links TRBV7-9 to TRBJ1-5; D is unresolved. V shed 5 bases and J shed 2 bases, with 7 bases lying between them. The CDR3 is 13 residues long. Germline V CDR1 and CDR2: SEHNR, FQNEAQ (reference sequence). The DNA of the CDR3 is TGTGCCAGCAGCGCTCAAGGCAATCAGCCCCAGCATTTT. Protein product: CASSAQGNQPQHF.

CDR3 in DNA: TGTGCCAGCAGCTTAGACGGGAATAATGAGCAGTTCTTC. It yields the protein CASSLDGNNEQFF. This chain joins TRBV7-3 and TRBJ2-1, with a tentative D call TRBD2 (5 bases). Germline V gene lookup returns CDR1 SGHTA and CDR2 FQGTGA. The CDR3 sequence is 13 residues long. Trimming removed 2 bases from V and 7 bases from J, with 9 bases in between.

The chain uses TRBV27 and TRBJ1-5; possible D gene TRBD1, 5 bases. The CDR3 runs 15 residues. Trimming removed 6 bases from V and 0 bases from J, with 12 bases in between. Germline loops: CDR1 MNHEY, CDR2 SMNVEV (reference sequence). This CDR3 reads CASSIDRYSNQPQHF. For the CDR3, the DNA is TGTGCCAGCAGCATAGACAGATATAGCAATCAGCCCCAGCATTTT.

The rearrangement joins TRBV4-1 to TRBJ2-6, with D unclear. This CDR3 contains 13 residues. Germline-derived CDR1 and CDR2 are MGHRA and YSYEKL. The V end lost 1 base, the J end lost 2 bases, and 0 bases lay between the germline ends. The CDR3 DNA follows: TGCGCCAGCAGCCAAGCTGGGGCCAACGTCCTGACTTTC. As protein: CASSQAGANVLTF.

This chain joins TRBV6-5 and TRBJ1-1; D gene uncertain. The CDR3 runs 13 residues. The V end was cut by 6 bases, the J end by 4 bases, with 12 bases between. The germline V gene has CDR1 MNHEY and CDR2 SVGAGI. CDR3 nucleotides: TGTGCCAGCAGGTATACGGGGAGCACTGAAGCTTTCTTT. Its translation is CASRYTGSTEAFF.

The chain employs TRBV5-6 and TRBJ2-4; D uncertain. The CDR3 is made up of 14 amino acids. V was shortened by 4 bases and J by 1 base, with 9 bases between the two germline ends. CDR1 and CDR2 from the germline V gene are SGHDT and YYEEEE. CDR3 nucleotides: TGTGCCAGCAGCCCGGACGGTGCCAAAAACATTCAGTACTTC. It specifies CASSPDGAKNIQYF.

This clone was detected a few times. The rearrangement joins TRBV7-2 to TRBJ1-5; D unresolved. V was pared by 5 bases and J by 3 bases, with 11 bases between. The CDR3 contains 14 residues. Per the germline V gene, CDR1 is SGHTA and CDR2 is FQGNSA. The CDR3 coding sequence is TGTGCCAGCAGCGACCCATACTCCAATCAGCCCCAGCATTTT. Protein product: CASSDPYSNQPQHF.

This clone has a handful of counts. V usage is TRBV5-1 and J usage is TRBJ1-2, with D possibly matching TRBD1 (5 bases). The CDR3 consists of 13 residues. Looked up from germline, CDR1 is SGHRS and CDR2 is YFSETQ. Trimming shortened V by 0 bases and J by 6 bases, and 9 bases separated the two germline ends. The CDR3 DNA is TGCGCCAGCAGCTTGGAAACAGGAGATGGCTACACCTTC. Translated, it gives CASSLETGDGYTF.

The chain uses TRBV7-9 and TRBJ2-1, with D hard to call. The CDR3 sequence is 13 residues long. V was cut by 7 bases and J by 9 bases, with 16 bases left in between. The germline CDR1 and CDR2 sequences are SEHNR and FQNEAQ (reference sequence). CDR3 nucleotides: TGTGCCAGCACCCGCGGCAGTGGCGGTGAGCAGTTCTTC. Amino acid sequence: CASTRGSGGEQFF.

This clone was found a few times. The CDR3 loop is CASSKRTSQTTGELFF. CDR3 DNA: TGCGCCAGCAGCAAACGGACTAGCCAGACCACCGGGGAGCTGTTTTTT. The rearrangement links TRBV5-1 to TRBJ2-2; 8 positions agree with TRBD2. The CDR3 loop spans 16 amino acids. Unmatched junction bases numbered 9, after V lost 4 bases and J lost 4 bases. In germline, CDR1 is SGHRS, CDR2 YFSETQ.

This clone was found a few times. CDR3 region: CAIQPGLAGADTQYF. The CDR3 DNA reads TGTGCCATTCAACCGGGACTAGCGGGGGCAGATACGCAGTATTTT. The chain is built from TRBV10-3 and TRBJ2-3; the match to TRBD2 covers 14 bases. CDR1 is ENHRY and CDR2 is SYGVKD in the germline V gene. Germline trimming cut 9 bases from V and 4 bases from J; bases unmatched to any gene: 6. The CDR3 covers 15 residues.

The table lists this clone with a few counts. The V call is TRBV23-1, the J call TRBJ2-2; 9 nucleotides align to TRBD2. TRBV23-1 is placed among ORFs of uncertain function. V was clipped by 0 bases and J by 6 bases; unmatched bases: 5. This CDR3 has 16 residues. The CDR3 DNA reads TGCGCCAGCAGTCAATCGGGACTAGCTGGCCCCGGGGAGCTGTTTTTT. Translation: CASSQSGLAGPGELFF.

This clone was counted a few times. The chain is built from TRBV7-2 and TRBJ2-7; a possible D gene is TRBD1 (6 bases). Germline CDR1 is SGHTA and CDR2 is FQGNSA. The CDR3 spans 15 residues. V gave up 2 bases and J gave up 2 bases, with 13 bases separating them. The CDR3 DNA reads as TGTGCCAGCAGCTTATGGGACACGGATACCTACGAGCAGTACTTC. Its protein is CASSLWDTDTYEQYF.

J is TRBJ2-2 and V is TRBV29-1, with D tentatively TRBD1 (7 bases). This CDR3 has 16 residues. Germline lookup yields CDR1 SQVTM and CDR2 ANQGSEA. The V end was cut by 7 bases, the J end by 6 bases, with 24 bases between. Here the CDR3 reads CSARAGQQGTAGELFF. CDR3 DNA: TGCAGCGCAAGGGCGGGACAGCAGGGTACTGCCGGGGAGCTGTTTTTT.